This is a list of T cell receptor beta chains from one sample in a study of blood T cell repertoires in COVID-19. Measured with immunoSEQ multiplex PCR; TCRdb has only the in-frame clones, and not every one. There are 110,000 to 150,000 clones in the sample; roughly 80% occur only once, and over 6.5% lies in the top ten. The sample comprised peripheral blood. The source is a man aged 50 to 59 with active or convalescent COVID-19. The CDR3 runs from the conserved cysteine through the conserved F or W. Each record gives: J gene, D gene, V gene, clone size, CDR3 protein, CDR3 DNA. A D gene is named only where the DNA matches it firmly. Size is stated for part of the rows, as once, few or many counts, or as a class when the clone is expanded.

TRBJ2-5	NA	TRBV28	NA	CASSSTGFSRETQYF	TGTGCCAGCAGTTCCACGGGATTTTCGAGGGAGACCCAGTACTTC
TRBJ1-5	TRBD1	TRBV15	NA	CATSRDSGTGAYQPQHF	TGTGCCACCAGCAGAGATTCGGGGACAGGGGCTTATCAGCCCCAGCATTTT
TRBJ2-3	TRBD2	TRBV10-3	NA	CAISDLAGAPDTQYF	TGTGCCATCAGTGACCTAGCGGGAGCCCCGGATACGCAGTATTTT
TRBJ2-3	NA	TRBV9	NA	CASSVARGVDTQYF	TGTGCCAGCAGCGTAGCTCGCGGGGTAGATACGCAGTATTTT
TRBJ1-6	NA	TRBV3-1/TRBV3-2	once	CASSQEGGGYNSPLHF	TGTGCCAGCAGCCAAGAGGGCGGGGGATATAATTCACCCCTCCACTTT
TRBJ1-6	NA	TRBV6-5	few	CASSYGTRIPVGPLHF	TGTGCCAGCAGTTACGGGACTCGAATCCCAGTCGGACCCCTCCACTTT
TRBJ2-3	TRBD2	TRBV4-2	NA	CASKSEMGLADSGFWDTQYF	TGTGCCAGCAAATCGGAAATGGGACTAGCGGATTCCGGTTTTTGGGATACGCAGTATTTT
TRBJ2-1	NA	TRBV7-3	NA	CASSLSGEEEVSRNEQFF	TGTGCCAGCAGCTTAAGCGGTGAGGAGGAGGTATCAAGAAATGAGCAGTTCTTC
TRBJ2-2	NA	TRBV19	NA	CASSFSGTLMIGELFF	TGTGCCAGTAGTTTCTCCGGGACTCTCATGATCGGGGAGCTGTTTTTT
TRBJ1-1	TRBD1	TRBV5-3	NA	CARSLTGTGDTEAFF	TGTGCCAGAAGCTTAACCGGGACAGGGGACACTGAAGCTTTCTTT
TRBJ2-7	TRBD2	TRBV5-1	NA	CASSPGLAGVYEQYF	TGCGCCAGCAGCCCGGGACTAGCGGGAGTCTACGAGCAGTACTTC